Listed here are 30 T cell receptor beta chains from one sample, sequenced in a study of cytomegalovirus exposure and HLA in healthy donors. Primers: 60 Vbeta forward and 13 Jbeta reverse. Sequencing was performed with immunoSEQ multiplex PCR; in TCRdb, only in-frame clones are kept and a portion is missing. The sample shows about 140,000 clones, about four fifths of them seen only once. What was sequenced was PBMCs. Receptor source: a man aged 18 to 29 in good health and CMV-seropositive.

This rearrangement joins TRBV6-1 to TRBJ2-2, with TRBD2 matching over 8 bases. V dropped 6 bases and J dropped 6; count of bases not matched to a gene: 9. Germline assignment: CDR1 MNHNS and CDR2 SASEGT. The CDR3 covers 15 residues. The CDR3 protein is CASRPGTSEAGELFF. The CDR3 coding sequence is TGTGCCAGCAGGCCCGGGACTAGTGAGGCCGGGGAGCTGTTTTTT.

The chain carries TRBV6-1 and TRBJ1-1, with TRBD1 matching 9 bases. V was pared by 6 bases and J by 1 base, with 3 bases of the junction left unmatched. Per germline, CDR1 MNHNS and CDR2 SASEGT. There are 14 residues in the CDR3. The CDR3 reads CASRVGQGNTEAFF. DNA of the CDR3: TGTGCCAGCAGAGTGGGACAGGGGAACACTGAAGCTTTCTTT.

V usage is TRBV30 and J usage is TRBJ1-1; D is undetermined. The germline V and J ends were trimmed by 2 bases and 5 bases, with 12 bases remaining between them. The CDR3 totals 13 residues. Per the germline V gene, CDR1 is GTSNPN and CDR2 is SVGIG (reference sequence). The CDR3 coding sequence is TGTGCCTGGAGTCCCCCTCCGGTGACTGAAGCTTTCTTT. Protein product: CAWSPPPVTEAFF.

The chain uses TRBV28 and TRBJ2-1; no clear D gene. Trimming removed 3 bases from V and 6 bases from J, with 9 bases in between. CDR1 is MDHEN, CDR2 SYDVKM, per germline. This CDR3 contains 13 residues. CDR3 nucleotides: TGTGCCAGCAGTTTGGGCACGCCCAATGAGCAGTTCTTC. It specifies CASSLGTPNEQFF.

V is TRBV27 and J is TRBJ2-1; the match to TRBD1 covers 10 bases. The CDR3 has 15 amino acids. Germline CDR1 reads MNHEY; CDR2 reads SMNVEV (reference sequence). V lost 1 base to trimming and J lost 7 bases; unmatched junction nucleotides: 4. The CDR3 DNA follows: TGTGCCAGCAGTTTATTGGACAGGGGGATTAATGAGCAGTTCTTC. Protein product: CASSLLDRGINEQFF.

V and J are TRBV5-1 and TRBJ2-1; TRBD2 matches at 12 bases. The germline V gene has CDR1 SGHRS and CDR2 YFSETQ. Trimming took 4 bases from V and 8 from J; bases not matched to a gene: 13. CDR3 length equals 17 residues. The DNA of the CDR3 is TGCGCCAGCAGCGGGGGGATCCTAGCGGGAGGGCCTCATGAGCAGTTCTTC. This encodes CASSGGILAGGPHEQFF.

For the CDR3, the DNA is TGCAGCGTCCGGGGACAGGGGTTGCTCGAGCAGTACTTC. Amino acid sequence: CSVRGQGLLEQYF. The V and J genes are TRBV29-1 and TRBJ2-7, with 10 nucleotides matching TRBD1. The V gene end was trimmed by 6 bases and the J gene end by 6 bases; junction bases not matched to a gene: 8. CDR3 size: 13 residues. CDR1 is SQVTM and CDR2 is ANQGSEA in the germline V gene.

V usage is TRBV7-9 and J usage is TRBJ2-2; D gene ambiguous. The V end was cut by 5 bases, the J end by 0 bases, with 10 bases between. The CDR3 spans 15 residues. From germline, CDR1 is SEHNR and CDR2 FQNEAQ (reference sequence). CDR3 sequence (DNA): TGTGCCAGCAGCCCAGTGCCCCCGAACACCGGGGAGCTGTTTTTT. Protein product: CASSPVPPNTGELFF.

The chain carries TRBV10-2 and TRBJ1-1; unclear D gene. The CDR3 is 11 amino acids. V gave up 6 bases and J gave up 8 bases, with 10 bases separating them. CDR1 WSHSY and CDR2 SAAADI come from the germline V gene. CDR3: CASSVSIEAFF. CDR3 nucleotides: TGCGCCAGCAGCGTGAGCATAGAAGCTTTCTTT.

The gene calls are TRBV29-1 and TRBJ2-1; D ambiguous. This CDR3 has 14 amino acids. Germline lookup yields CDR1 SQVTM and CDR2 ANQGSEA. Between the trimmed V and J ends, which lost 5 bases and 3 bases, there was a span of 14 bases. Written as DNA, the CDR3 is TGCAGCGTTACAGCCGTCTTAAACTACAATGAGCAGTTCTTC. This codes for CSVTAVLNYNEQFF.

The chain employs TRBV14 and TRBJ2-7; no clear D. The germline V and J ends were trimmed by 0 bases and 7 bases, with 4 bases remaining between them. From germline, CDR1 is SGHDN and CDR2 FVKESK. This CDR3 region has 11 residues. CDR3 in DNA: TGTGCCAGCAGCCAAGAGCGGGAGCAGTACTTC. Translation gives CASSQEREQYF.

The rearrangement uses TRBV7-9 and TRBJ1-1; TRBD1 aligns across 11 bases. The CDR3 loop spans 13 amino acids. The trim removed 8 bases at V and 3 bases at J, leaving 2 bases unmatched. CDR1 is SEHNR and CDR2 is FQNEAQ in the germline V gene (reference sequence). CDR3 DNA sequence: TGTGCCAGCCAGGGACAGGGGGACACTGAAGCTTTCTTT. Residues: CASQGQGDTEAFF.

This chain links TRBV4-1 with TRBJ1-2; D not certain. Deletions cut 1 base from V and 0 bases from J, with 6 bases between. The germline gives CDR1 MGHRA, CDR2 YSYEKL. The CDR3 contains 14 residues. For the CDR3, the DNA is TGCGCCAGCAGCCAAGGAACTTCTAACTATGGCTACACCTTC. This encodes CASSQGTSNYGYTF.

V and J are TRBV11-2 and TRBJ1-1; D call uncertain. Trimming removed 1 base from V and 1 base from J, with 4 bases in between. The CDR3 spans 13 residues. Germline-derived CDR1 and CDR2 are SGHAT and FQNNGV. CDR3 sequence (DNA): TGTGCCAGCAGCTTAGGCGGGAACACTGAAGCTTTCTTT. Translation: CASSLGGNTEAFF.

V is TRBV5-1 and J is TRBJ1-1; possibly TRBD1 for D (5 bases). V shed 4 bases and J shed 5 bases, with 21 bases lying between them. The CDR3 is 16 amino acids. The germline CDR1 and CDR2 sequences are SGHRS and YFSETQ. This chain's CDR3 is CASSPPVGGGYTEAFF. CDR3 DNA: TGCGCCAGCAGCCCCCCTGTCGGGGGTGGTTATACTGAAGCTTTCTTT.

This clone was seen only a few times. CDR3 residues: CASRPRRNPYEQYF. The DNA of the CDR3 is TGTGCCAGCAGGCCTCGGCGGAACCCCTACGAGCAGTACTTC. The rearrangement uses TRBV6-5 and TRBJ2-7; D gene unclear. Germline values: CDR1 MNHEY, CDR2 SVGAGI. The ends were cut back, 6 bases at V and 2 bases at J, with 14 bases in the middle. The CDR3 contains 14 residues.

The chain's CDR3 is CSARGTGEAFF. The CDR3 DNA sequence: TGCAGTGCTAGAGGTACAGGGGAAGCTTTCTTT. J is TRBJ1-1 and V is TRBV20-1; the D gene is possibly TRBD1 (6 bases). This CDR3 has 11 residues. V was cut by 1 base and J by 8 bases, with 8 bases left in between. CDR1 is DFQATT and CDR2 is SNEGSKA in the germline V gene (reference sequence).

The chain carries TRBV5-8 and TRBJ2-7; 11 bases are a match to TRBD1. Looked up from germline, CDR1 is SGHTS and CDR2 is YDEGEE. With 4 bases clipped from V and 2 bases from J, the junction kept 8 bases outside the gene matches. The CDR3 totals 16 residues. The CDR3 sequence: CASSPGTGGFAYEQYF. In nucleotides, the CDR3 is TGTGCCAGCAGCCCTGGGACAGGGGGTTTCGCCTACGAGCAGTACTTC.

The chain employs TRBV29-1 and TRBJ1-2, with 7 bases matching TRBD1. With V trimmed by 6 bases and J by 3 bases, 7 bases remained unmatched. The germline V gene has CDR1 SQVTM and CDR2 ANQGSEA. This CDR3 contains 13 residues. The CDR3 DNA reads TGCAGCGTCCCACAGGGGAATGACTATGGCTACACCTTC. Its translation is CSVPQGNDYGYTF.

The sample holds one count of this clone. The V gene is TRBV28, the J gene TRBJ1-1, with TRBD1 identical over 8 bases. The CDR3 spans 14 residues. Germline CDR1 is MDHEN and CDR2 is SYDVKM. With V trimmed by 4 bases and J by 5 bases, 6 bases remained unmatched. The CDR3 coding sequence is TGTGCCAGCAGTTCCTCAGGGGGCCGGACTGAAGCTTTCTTT. Protein: CASSSSGGRTEAFF.

This sequence joins TRBV28 and TRBJ2-7; TRBD2 might be the D (6 bases). In germline, CDR1 is MDHEN, CDR2 SYDVKM. Trimming cost V 10 bases and J 0 bases, with 22 bases left between them. The CDR3 is 16 amino acids. The CDR3 nucleotides are TGTGCCACCCAGGGATCAGGGACTCCCAGCTCCTACGAGCAGTACTTC. This translates into CATQGSGTPSSYEQYF.

This clone has only one observation. V gene TRBV6-5 combines with J gene TRBJ2-2; 10 bases are shared with TRBD2. The ends lost 2 bases at V and 1 base at J; junction bases unmatched: 1. CDR1 is MNHEY, CDR2 SVGAGI, per germline. This CDR3 is 16 amino acids long. The DNA for the CDR3 is TGTGCCAGCAGTTACGCTAGCGGGGGGAACACCGGGGAGCTGTTTTTT. As protein: CASSYASGGNTGELFF.

The rearrangement joins TRBV6-1 to TRBJ2-1, with TRBD2 identical over 15 bases. In germline, CDR1 is MNHNS, CDR2 SASEGT. The CDR3 has 19 amino acids. V shed 1 base, J shed 0 bases, and the junction held 4 bases outside the gene matches. CDR3 in DNA: TGTGCCAGCAGTGAAGAAGGACTAGCGGGAGGGTTCTCCTACAATGAGCAGTTCTTC. Its translation is CASSEEGLAGGFSYNEQFF.

The chain has TRBV6-1 and TRBJ2-7; maybe TRBD1 (5 bases). The germline V gene encodes CDR1 MNHNS and CDR2 SASEGT. The CDR3 totals 12 residues. Trimming took off 6 bases at V and 5 bases at J, with 11 bases between the two ends. The CDR3 here is CASRKDTHEQYF. DNA of the CDR3: TGTGCCAGCAGGAAGGACACCCACGAGCAGTACTTC.

The chain's CDR3 is CASSPPTAGGNEQYF. Written as DNA, the CDR3 is TGTGCCAGCAGTCCCCCTACGGCAGGGGGAAACGAGCAGTACTTC. The gene calls are TRBV6-6 and TRBJ2-7; 7 positions match TRBD1. Trimming cost V 5 bases and J 5 bases; bases outside gene matches: 12. The germline gives CDR1 MNHNY, CDR2 SVGAGI (reference sequence). The CDR3 has 15 amino acids.

The chain uses TRBV7-9 and TRBJ2-1; TRBD2 agrees at 8 bases. The germline CDR1 and CDR2 sequences are SEHNR and FQNEAQ (reference sequence). This CDR3 is 16 amino acids long. Trimming at V came to 4 bases and at J to 3 bases, leaving 8 bases not matched to a gene. CDR3 loop: CASSSIAGIDYNEQFF. CDR3 in DNA: TGTGCCAGCAGCTCAATAGCGGGGATAGACTACAATGAGCAGTTCTTC.

V gene TRBV5-6 combines with J gene TRBJ2-5; a weak D match, TRBD1 (6 bases). The J call may be faulty, since TRBJ2-7 better matches the DNA end. The CDR3 spans 14 residues. CDR1 is SGHDT and CDR2 is YYEEEE in the germline V gene. CDR3 nucleotides: TGTGCCAGCAGCTTTTACAGGGAATCCTACGAGCAGTACTTC. As protein: CASSFYRESYEQYF.

The V call is TRBV27, the J call TRBJ2-7; 11 bases map to TRBD2. In germline, CDR1 is MNHEY, CDR2 SMNVEV (reference sequence). This CDR3 contains 16 residues. V lost 4 bases, J lost 3 bases, and 8 bases stayed unmatched. The CDR3 DNA follows: TGTGCCAGCAGTTCCCCCACTAGCGGGAGAAACTACGAGCAGTACTTC. The encoded protein is CASSSPTSGRNYEQYF.

This clone was detected only a few times. J is TRBJ2-3 and V is TRBV29-1, with D maybe TRBD1 (6 bases). Germline lookup yields CDR1 SQVTM and CDR2 ANQGSEA. Between the trimmed V and J ends, which lost 6 bases and 0 bases, there was a span of 10 bases. The CDR3 extends over 13 amino acids. The CDR3 here is CSVRTASTDTQYF. The CDR3 DNA sequence: TGCAGCGTACGGACAGCTAGCACAGATACGCAGTATTTT.

A word on this clone: Distinct nucleotide sequences in the sample also encode this CDR3. The chain is built from TRBV5-4 and TRBJ2-5; D is unclear. The length of the CDR3 is 13 residues. V dropped 0 bases and J dropped 2 bases, with 5 bases sitting between them. Germline V gene data show CDR1 as SGHNT and CDR2 as YYREEE (reference sequence). The chain's CDR3 is CASSLGAQETQYF. The CDR3 bases are TGTGCCAGCAGCTTGGGGGCTCAAGAGACCCAGTACTTC.